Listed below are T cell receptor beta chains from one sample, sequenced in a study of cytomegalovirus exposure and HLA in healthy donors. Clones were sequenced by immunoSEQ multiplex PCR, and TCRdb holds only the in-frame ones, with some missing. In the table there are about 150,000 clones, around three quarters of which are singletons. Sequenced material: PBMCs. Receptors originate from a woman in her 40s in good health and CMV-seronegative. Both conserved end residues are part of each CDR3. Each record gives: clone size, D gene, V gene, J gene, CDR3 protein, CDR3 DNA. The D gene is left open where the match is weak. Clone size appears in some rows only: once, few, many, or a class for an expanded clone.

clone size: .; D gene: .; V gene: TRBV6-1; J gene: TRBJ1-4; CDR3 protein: CASSELAGNEKLFF; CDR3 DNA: TGTGCCAGCAGCGAGTTGGCAGGGAATGAAAAACTGTTTTTT
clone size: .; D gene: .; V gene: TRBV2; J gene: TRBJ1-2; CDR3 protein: CASSTDTGIGYTF; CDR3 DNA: TGTGCCAGCAGTACTGACACAGGGATTGGCTACACCTTC
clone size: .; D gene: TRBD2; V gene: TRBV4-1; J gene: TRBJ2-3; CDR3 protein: CGSGLAGFGDTQYF; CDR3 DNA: TGCGGCTCAGGACTAGCGGGTTTTGGGGATACGCAGTATTTT
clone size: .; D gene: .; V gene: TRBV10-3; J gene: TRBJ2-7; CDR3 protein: CAISAIGQSSYEQYF; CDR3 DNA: TGTGCCATCAGTGCCATCGGACAGAGCTCCTACGAGCAGTACTTC
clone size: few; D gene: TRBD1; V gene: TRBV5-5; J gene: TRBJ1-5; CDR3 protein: CASSLGPGQINQPQHF; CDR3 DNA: TGTGCCAGCAGCTTGGGGCCGGGACAGATTAATCAGCCCCAGCATTTT
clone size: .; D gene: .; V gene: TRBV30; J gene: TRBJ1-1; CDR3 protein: CAWIRGVTEAFF; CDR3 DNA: TGTGCCTGGATACGAGGCGTTACTGAAGCTTTCTTT
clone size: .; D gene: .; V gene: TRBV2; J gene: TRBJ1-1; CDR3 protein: CASSAGLLIEAFF; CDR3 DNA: TGTGCCAGCAGTGCTGGACTCTTAATTGAAGCTTTCTTT
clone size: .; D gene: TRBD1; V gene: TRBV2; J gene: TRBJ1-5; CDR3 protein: CASSLDRGSGNQPQHF; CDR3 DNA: TGTGCCAGCAGTCTGGACAGGGGTAGTGGCAATCAGCCCCAGCATTTT
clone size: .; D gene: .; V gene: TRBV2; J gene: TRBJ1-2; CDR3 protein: CASSEESPRFNYGYTF; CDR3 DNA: TGTGCCAGCAGTGAAGAGAGTCCCAGGTTTAACTATGGCTACACCTTC
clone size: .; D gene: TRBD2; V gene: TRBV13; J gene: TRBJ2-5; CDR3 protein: CASSHSGRSWETQYF; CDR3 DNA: TGTGCCAGCAGCCATAGCGGGAGGTCTTGGGAGACCCAGTACTTC
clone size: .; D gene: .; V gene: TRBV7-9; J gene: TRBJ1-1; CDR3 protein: CASTFLEQPNTEAFF; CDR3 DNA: TGTGCCAGCACCTTCCTAGAGCAGCCGAACACTGAAGCTTTCTTT
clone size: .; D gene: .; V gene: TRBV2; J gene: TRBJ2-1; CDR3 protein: CASSGGVGNEQFF; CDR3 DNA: TGTGCCAGCAGTGGCGGGGTCGGCAATGAGCAGTTCTTC
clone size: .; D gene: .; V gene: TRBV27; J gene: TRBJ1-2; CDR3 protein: CASSSLPRGIYGYTF; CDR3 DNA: TGTGCCAGCAGTTCCCTCCCCCGGGGGATCTATGGCTACACCTTC
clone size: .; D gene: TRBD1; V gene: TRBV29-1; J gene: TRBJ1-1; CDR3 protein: CSAMEGGTGVRAFF; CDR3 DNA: TGCAGCGCCATGGAGGGGGGGACAGGGGTAAGGGCTTTCTTT
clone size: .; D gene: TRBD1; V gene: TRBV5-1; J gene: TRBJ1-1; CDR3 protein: CASSSTGWDTEAFF; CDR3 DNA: TGCGCCAGCAGCTCGACAGGGTGGGACACTGAAGCTTTCTTT
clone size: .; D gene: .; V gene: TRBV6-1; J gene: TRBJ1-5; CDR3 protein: CASSVSGNLNQPQHF; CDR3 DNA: TGTGCCAGCAGTGTGAGCGGAAACCTCAATCAGCCCCAGCATTTT
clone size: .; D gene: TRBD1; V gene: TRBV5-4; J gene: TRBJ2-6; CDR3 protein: CASSPGPGGRQSGANVLTF; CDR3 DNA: TGTGCCAGCAGCCCAGGGCCAGGGGGCCGCCAATCGGGGGCCAACGTCCTGACTTTC
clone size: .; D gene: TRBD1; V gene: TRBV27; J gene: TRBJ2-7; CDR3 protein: CASSPRQGREQYF; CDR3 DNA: TGTGCCAGCAGTCCAAGACAGGGGCGCGAGCAGTACTTC
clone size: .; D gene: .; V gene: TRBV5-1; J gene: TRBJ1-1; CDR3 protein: CASSPAAGPLNTEAFF; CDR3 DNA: TGCGCCAGCAGCCCGGCCGCGGGGCCCTTGAACACTGAAGCTTTCTTT
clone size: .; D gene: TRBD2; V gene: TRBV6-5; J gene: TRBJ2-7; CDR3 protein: CAAGREGSSYEQYF; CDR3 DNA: TGTGCCGCAGGGCGGGAGGGATCTTCCTACGAGCAGTACTTC
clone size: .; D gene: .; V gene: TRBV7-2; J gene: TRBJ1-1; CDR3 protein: CASSLGGLPFEAFF; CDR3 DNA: TGTGCCAGCAGCTTAGGTGGGCTGCCATTTGAAGCTTTCTTT
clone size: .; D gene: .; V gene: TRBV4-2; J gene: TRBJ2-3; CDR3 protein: CASSGGGAGDTQYF; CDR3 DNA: TGTGCCAGCAGTGGAGGGGGGGCGGGAGATACGCAGTATTTT
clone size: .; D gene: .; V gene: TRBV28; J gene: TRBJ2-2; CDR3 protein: CASSLAGTHANTGELFF; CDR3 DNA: TGTGCCAGCAGTTTAGCGGGGACCCACGCGAACACCGGGGAGCTGTTTTTT
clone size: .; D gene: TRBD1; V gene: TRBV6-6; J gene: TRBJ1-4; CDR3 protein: CASSLRGTANEKLFF; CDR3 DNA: TGTGCCAGCAGTCTAAGAGGGACAGCAAATGAAAAACTGTTTTTT
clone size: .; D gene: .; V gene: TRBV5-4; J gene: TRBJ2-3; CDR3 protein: CASSPKQAAALGDTQYF; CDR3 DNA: TGTGCCAGCAGCCCCAAACAGGCCGCCGCCTTGGGAGATACGCAGTATTTT
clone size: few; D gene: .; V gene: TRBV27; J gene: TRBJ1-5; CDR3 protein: CASSLGGPGVSNQPQHF; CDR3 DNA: TGTGCCAGCAGTTTAGGCGGGCCGGGAGTTAGCAATCAGCCCCAGCATTTT
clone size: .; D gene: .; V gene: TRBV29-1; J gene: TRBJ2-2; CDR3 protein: CSVGNRAGELFF; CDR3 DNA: TGCAGCGTTGGGAACAGGGCCGGGGAGCTGTTTTTT
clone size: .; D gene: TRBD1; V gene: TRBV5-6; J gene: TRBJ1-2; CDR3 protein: CASRITGENGYTF; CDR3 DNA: TGTGCCAGCAGGATTACAGGGGAGAATGGCTACACCTTC
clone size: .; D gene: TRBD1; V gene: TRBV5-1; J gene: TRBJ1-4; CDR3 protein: CASSALTGGLEKLFF; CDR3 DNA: TGCGCCAGCAGCGCCCTGACAGGGGGTCTTGAAAAACTGTTTTTT
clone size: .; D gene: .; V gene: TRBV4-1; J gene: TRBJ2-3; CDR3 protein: CASSQGHSVSPQYF; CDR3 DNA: TGCGCCAGCAGCCAAGGACACTCCGTGTCCCCGCAGTATTTT
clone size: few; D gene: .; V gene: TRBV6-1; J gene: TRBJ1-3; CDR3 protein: CASSSGGAGNTIYF; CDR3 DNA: TGTGCCAGCAGTTCGGGGGGAGCTGGAAACACCATATATTTT
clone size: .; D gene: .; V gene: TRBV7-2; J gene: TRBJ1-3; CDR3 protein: CASTVRNSGNTIYF; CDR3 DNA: TGTGCCAGCACCGTCAGGAACTCTGGAAACACCATATATTTT
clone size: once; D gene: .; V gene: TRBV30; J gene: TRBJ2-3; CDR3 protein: CAWSEGDGSTDTQYF; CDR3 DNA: TGTGCCTGGAGCGAAGGAGACGGGAGCACAGATACGCAGTATTTT
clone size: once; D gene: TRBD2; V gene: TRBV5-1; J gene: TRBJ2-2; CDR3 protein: CASSQRGLGPGELFF; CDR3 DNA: TGCGCCAGCAGCCAAAGAGGACTAGGTCCCGGGGAGCTGTTTTTT